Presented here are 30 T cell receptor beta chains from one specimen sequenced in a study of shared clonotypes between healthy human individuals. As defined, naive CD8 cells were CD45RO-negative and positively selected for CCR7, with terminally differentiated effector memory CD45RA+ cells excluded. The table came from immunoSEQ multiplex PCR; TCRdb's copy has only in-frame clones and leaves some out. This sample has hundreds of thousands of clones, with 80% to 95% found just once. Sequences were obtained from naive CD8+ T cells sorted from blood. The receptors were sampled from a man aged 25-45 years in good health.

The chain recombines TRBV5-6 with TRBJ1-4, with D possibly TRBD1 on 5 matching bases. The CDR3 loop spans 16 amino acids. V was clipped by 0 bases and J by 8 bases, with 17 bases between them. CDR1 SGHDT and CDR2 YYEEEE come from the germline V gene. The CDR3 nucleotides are TGTGCCAGCAGCTTGGGGGGCTGGGCCGGACGGGAAAAACTGTTTTTT. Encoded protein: CASSLGGWAGREKLFF.

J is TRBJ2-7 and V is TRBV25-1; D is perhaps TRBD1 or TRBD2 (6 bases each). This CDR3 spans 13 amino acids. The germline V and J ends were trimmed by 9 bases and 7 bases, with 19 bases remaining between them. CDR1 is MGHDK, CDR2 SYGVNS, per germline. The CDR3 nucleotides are TGTGCCAGTCAGGGAGGCCGGGGGCGGGAGCAGTACTTC. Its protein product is CASQGGRGREQYF.

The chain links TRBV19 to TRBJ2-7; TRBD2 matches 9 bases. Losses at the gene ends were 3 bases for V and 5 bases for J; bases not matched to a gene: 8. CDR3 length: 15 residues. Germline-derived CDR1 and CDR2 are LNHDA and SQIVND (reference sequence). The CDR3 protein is CASSIASLAGHEQYF. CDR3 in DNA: TGTGCCAGTAGTATTGCCTCACTAGCGGGCCACGAGCAGTACTTC.

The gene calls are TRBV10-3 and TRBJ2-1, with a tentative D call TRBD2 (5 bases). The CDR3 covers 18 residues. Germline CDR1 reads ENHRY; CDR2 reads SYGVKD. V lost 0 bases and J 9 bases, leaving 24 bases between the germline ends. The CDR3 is CAISESVGASPTWGEQFF. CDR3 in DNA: TGTGCCATCAGTGAGTCGGTCGGTGCTAGCCCTACCTGGGGTGAGCAGTTCTTC.

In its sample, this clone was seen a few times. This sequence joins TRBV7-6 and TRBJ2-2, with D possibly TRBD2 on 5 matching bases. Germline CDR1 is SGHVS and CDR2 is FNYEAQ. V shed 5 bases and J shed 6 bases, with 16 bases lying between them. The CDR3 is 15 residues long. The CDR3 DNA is TGTGCCAGCAGCCCATGGGCGCCTAGCTCCGGGGAGCTGTTTTTT. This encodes CASSPWAPSSGELFF.

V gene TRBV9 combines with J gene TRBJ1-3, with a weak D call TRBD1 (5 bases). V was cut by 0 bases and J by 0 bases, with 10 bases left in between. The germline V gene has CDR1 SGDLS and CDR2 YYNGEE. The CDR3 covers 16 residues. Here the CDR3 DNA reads TGTGCCAGCAGCGTAGGACAGTTGAGCTCTGGAAACACCATATATTTT. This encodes CASSVGQLSSGNTIYF. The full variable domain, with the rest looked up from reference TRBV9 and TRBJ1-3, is DSGVTQTPKHLITATGQRVTLRCSPRSGDLSVYWYQQSLDQGLQFLIQYYNGEERAKGNILERFSAQQFPDLHSELNLSSLELGDSALYFCASSVGQLSSGNTIYFGEGSWLTVV.

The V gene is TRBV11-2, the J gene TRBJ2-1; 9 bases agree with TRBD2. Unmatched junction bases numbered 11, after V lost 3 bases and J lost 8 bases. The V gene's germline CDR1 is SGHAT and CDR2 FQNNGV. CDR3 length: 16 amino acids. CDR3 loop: CASSLGRGSGSDEQFF. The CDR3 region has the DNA TGTGCCAGCAGCTTGGGCCGAGGTAGCGGGAGCGATGAGCAGTTCTTC.

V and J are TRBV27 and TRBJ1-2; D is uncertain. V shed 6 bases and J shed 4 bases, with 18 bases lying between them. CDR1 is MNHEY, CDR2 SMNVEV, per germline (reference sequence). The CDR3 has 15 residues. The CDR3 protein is CASRPRTGLFYGYTF. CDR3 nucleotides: TGTGCCAGCAGACCCCGGACTGGGTTATTCTATGGCTACACCTTC.

CDR3 DNA: TGTGCCAGCAGCCCTACCGGGACAGATGGGGAAAAACTGTTTTTT. This gives the protein CASSPTGTDGEKLFF. The chain combines TRBV14 with TRBJ1-4; TRBD1 agrees at 7 bases. Germline V gives CDR1 SGHDN, CDR2 FVKESK. The V gene end was trimmed by 4 bases and the J gene end by 8 bases; junction bases not matched to a gene: 10. The CDR3 extends over 15 amino acids.

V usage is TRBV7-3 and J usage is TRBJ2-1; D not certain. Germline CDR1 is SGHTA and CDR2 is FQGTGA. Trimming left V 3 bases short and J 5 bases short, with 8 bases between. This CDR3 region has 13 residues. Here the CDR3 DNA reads TGTGCCAGCAGCTTCGACGCCAACAATGAGCAGTTCTTC. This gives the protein CASSFDANNEQFF.

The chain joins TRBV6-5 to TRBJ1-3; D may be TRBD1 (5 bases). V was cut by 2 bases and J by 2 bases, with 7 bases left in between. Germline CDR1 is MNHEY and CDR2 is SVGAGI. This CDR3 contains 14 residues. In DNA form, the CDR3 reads TGTGCCAGCAGTTACCAGGGACCTGGAAACACCATATATTTT. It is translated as CASSYQGPGNTIYF.

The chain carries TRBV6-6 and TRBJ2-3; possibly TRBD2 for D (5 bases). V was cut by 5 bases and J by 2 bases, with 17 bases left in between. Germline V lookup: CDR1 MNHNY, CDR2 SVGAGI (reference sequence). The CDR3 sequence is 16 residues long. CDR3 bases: TGTGCCAGCAGTCTGGGGAGTATGCCCCCCACAGATACGCAGTATTTT. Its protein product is CASSLGSMPPTDTQYF.

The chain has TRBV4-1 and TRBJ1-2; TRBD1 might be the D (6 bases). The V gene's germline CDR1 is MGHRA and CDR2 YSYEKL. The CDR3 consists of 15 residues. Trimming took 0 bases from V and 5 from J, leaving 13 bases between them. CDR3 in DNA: TGCGCCAGCAGCCAAGAGGACAGTCAACTTTATGGCTACACCTTC. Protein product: CASSQEDSQLYGYTF.

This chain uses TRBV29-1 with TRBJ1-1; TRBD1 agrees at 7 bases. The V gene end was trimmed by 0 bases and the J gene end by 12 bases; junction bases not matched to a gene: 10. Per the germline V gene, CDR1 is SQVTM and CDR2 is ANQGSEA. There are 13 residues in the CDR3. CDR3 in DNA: TGCAGCGTTGAAGATTGGGACAGCGAAGGAACTTTCTTT. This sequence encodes CSVEDWDSEGTFF.

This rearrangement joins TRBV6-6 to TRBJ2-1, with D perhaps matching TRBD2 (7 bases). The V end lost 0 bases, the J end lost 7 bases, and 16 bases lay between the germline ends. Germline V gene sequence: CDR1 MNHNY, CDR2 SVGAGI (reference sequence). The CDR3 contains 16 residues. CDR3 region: CASSYSDPRGRNEQFF. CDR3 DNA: TGTGCCAGCAGTTACTCGGACCCGCGGGGGCGGAATGAGCAGTTCTTC.

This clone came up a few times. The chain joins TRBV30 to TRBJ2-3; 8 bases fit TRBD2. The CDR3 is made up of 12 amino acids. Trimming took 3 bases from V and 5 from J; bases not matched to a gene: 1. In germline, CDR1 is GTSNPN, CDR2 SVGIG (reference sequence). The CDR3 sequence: CAWRLAGDTQYF. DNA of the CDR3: TGTGCCTGGAGGCTAGCGGGAGATACGCAGTATTTT. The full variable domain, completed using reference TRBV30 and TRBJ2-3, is SQTIHQWPATLVQPVGSPLSLECTVEGTSNPNLYWYRQAAGRGLQLLFYSVGIGQISSEVPQNLSASRPQDRQFILSSKKLLLSDSGFYLCAWRLAGDTQYFGPGTRLTVL.

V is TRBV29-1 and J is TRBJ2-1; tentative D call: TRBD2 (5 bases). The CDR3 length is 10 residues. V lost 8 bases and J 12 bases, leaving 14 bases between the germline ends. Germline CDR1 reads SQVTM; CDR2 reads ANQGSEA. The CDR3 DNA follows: TGCAGCACACTAGGTATTGTGCAGTTCTTC. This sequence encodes CSTLGIVQFF.

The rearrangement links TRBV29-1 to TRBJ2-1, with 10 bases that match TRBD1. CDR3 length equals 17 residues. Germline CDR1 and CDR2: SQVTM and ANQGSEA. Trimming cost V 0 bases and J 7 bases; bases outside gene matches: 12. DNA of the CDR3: TGCAGCGTTGAAGACGTAGTAGGACAGGGGGATTGGAATGAGCAGTTCTTC. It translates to CSVEDVVGQGDWNEQFF.

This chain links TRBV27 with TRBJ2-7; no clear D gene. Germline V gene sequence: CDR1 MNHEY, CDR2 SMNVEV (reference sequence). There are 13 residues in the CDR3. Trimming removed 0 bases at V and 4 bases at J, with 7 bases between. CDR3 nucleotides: TGTGCCAGCAGTTTATCGAGTCCGTACGAGCAGTACTTC. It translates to CASSLSSPYEQYF.

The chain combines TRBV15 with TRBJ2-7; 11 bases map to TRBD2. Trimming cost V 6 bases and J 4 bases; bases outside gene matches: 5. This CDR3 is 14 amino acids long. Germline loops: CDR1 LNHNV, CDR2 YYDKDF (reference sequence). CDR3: CATSTGLAVYEQYF. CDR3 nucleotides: TGTGCCACCAGTACGGGACTAGCGGTATACGAGCAGTACTTC.

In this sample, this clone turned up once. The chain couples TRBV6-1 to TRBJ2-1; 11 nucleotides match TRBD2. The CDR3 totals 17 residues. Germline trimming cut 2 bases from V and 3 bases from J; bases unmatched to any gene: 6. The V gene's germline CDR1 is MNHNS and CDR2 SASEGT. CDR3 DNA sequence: TGTGCCAGCAGTGAATTTTCTAGCGGGAGGATCTACAATGAGCAGTTCTTC. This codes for CASSEFSSGRIYNEQFF.

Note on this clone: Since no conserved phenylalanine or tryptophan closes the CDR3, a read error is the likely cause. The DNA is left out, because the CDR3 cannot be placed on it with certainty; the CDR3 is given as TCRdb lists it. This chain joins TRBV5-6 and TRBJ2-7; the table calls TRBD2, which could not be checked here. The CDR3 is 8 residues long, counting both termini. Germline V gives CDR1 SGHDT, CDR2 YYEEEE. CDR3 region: CASSWCGL.

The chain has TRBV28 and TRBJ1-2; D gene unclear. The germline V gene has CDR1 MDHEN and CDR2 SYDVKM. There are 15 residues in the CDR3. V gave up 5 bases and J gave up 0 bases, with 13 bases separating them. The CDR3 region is CASSTRHTANYGYTF. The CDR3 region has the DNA TGTGCCAGCAGTACTCGACATACAGCTAACTATGGCTACACCTTC.

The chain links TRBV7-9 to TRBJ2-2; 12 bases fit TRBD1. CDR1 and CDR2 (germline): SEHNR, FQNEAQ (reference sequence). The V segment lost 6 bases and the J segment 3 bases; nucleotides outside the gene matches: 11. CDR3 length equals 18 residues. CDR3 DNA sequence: TGTGCCAGCAGAATACCCCCGGGACAGGGGGCCCACACCGGGGAGCTGTTTTTT. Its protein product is CASRIPPGQGAHTGELFF.

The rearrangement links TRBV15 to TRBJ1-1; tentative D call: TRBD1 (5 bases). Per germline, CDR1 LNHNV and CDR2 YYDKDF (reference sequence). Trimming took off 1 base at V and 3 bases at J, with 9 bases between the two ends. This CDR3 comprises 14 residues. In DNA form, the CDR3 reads TGTGCCACCAGCAGAGGCAGGGCCCACACTGAAGCTTTCTTT. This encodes CATSRGRAHTEAFF.

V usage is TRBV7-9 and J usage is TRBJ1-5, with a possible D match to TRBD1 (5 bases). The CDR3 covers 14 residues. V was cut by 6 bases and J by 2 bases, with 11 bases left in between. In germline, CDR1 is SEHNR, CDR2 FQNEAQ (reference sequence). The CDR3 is CASSYEGRNQPQHF. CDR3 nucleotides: TGTGCCAGCAGTTATGAGGGGCGCAATCAGCCCCAGCATTTT.

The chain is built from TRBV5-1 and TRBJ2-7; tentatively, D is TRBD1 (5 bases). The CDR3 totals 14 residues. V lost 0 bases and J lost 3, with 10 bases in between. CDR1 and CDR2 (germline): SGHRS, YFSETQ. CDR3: CASSLEGADYEQYF. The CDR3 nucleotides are TGCGCCAGCAGCTTGGAAGGGGCCGACTACGAGCAGTACTTC. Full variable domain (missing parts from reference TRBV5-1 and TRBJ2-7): KAGVTQTPRYLIKTRGQQVTLSCSPISGHRSVSWYQQTPGQGLQFLFEYFSETQRNKGNFPGRFSGRQFSNSRSEMNVSTLELGDSALYLCASSLEGADYEQYFGPGTRLTVT.

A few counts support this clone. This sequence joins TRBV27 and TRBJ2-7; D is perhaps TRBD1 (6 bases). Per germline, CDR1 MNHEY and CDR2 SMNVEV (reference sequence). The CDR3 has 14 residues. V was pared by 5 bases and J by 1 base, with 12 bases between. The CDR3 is CASSLRTASYEQYF. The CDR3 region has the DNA TGTGCCAGCAGTCTGAGGACAGCGTCCTACGAGCAGTACTTC.

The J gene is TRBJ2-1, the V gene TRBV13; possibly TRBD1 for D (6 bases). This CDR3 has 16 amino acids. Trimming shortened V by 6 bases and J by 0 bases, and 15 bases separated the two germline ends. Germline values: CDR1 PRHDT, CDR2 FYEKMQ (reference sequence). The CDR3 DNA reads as TGTGCCAGCAGTTCCCGACAGGAGAGCTCCTACAATGAGCAGTTCTTC. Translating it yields CASSSRQESSYNEQFF.

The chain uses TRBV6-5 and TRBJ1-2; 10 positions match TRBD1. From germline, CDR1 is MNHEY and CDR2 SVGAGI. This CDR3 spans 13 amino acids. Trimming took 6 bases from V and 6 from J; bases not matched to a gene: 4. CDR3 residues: CASRAGTGDGYTF. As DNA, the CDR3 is TGTGCCAGCAGGGCCGGGACAGGGGATGGCTACACCTTC.